A selection of T cell receptor beta chains follows, all from one sample in a study of CD8 T cells in Susac syndrome. One entry per CDR3 protein, called by TCRdb with MiXCR from the immunoSEQ multiplex PCR reads. The sample carries hundreds of thousands of distinct CDR3 sequences, 95% recorded once. Input material: CD4+ T cells from PBMCs. All receptors derive from a human donor with multiple sclerosis. Both conserved end residues are part of each CDR3. The D gene is left open where the match is weak. Not all rows give a size; the values are once, few, many and, for expanded clones, a class.

-,TRBV28,14,-,TRBJ2-7,TGTGCCAGCAGTTATCAGGGGTTGTGGTACGAGCAGTACTTC,CASSYQGLWYEQYF
-,TRBV20-1,11,-,TRBJ1-4,TGCAGTGCTAGAGCGGGTGAAAAACTGTTTTTT,CSARAGEKLFF
-,TRBV27,12,-,TRBJ2-1,TGTGCCAGCAGTACCCCACTAGGGGAGCAGTTCTTC,CASSTPLGEQFF
-,TRBV3-1,14,-,TRBJ2-1,TGTGCCAGCAGCCACAAGGCGGGGAGCAATGAGCAGTTCTTC,CASSHKAGSNEQFF
TRBD2,TRBV20-1,13,-,TRBJ2-7,TGCAGTACGAGGGGGCTAGCGGGAGGCGAGCAGTACTTC,CSTRGLAGGEQYF
-,TRBV28,12,once,TRBJ2-1,TGTGCCAGCGGGACCGGAGCCCATGAGCAGTTCTTC,CASGTGAHEQFF
TRBD2,TRBV12-3/TRBV12-4,15,-,TRBJ2-1,TGTGCCAGCAGCCCCCCAGCGGGAGTGTACAATGAGCAGTTCTTC,CASSPPAGVYNEQFF
TRBD1,TRBV10-2,14,-,TRBJ2-1,TGCGCCAGCAGTGAACAGGGGGCCTACAATGAGCAGTTCTTC,CASSEQGAYNEQFF
-,TRBV28,13,-,TRBJ2-1,TGTGCCAGCAGTTTTTTGGGTTACAATGAGCAGTTCTTC,CASSFLGYNEQFF
-,TRBV28,16,-,TRBJ2-1,TGTGCCAGCAGACTCATCGTGGGACGCTGGGATAATGAGCAGTTCTTC,CASRLIVGRWDNEQFF
-,TRBV2,11,-,TRBJ2-7,TGTGCCAGCAGGGAGCTAGCCGAGCAGTACTTC,CASRELAEQYF
-,TRBV30,13,-,TRBJ1-5,TGTGCCTGGAGTGTAGGAGTGGATCAGCCCCAGCATTTT,CAWSVGVDQPQHF
-,TRBV29-1,12,-,TRBJ2-3,TGCAGCGTCACTGACGGCACAGATACGCAGTATTTT,CSVTDGTDTQYF
-,TRBV2,13,-,TRBJ2-1,TGTGCCAGCCGGGACATGTGGGGAAATGAGCAGTTCTTC,CASRDMWGNEQFF
TRBD2,TRBV20-1,13,-,TRBJ2-3,TGCAGTGCTAGAAGAGCGGGGGCAGATACGCAGTATTTT,CSARRAGADTQYF
-,TRBV7-9,11,-,TRBJ1-1,TGTGCCAGCAGCTCCGAGGGTTCAGCTTTCTTT,CASSSEGSAFF
TRBD2,TRBV30,12,-,TRBJ2-1,TGTGCCTGGAGTTCACTAGCGCAAGAGCAGTTCTTC,CAWSSLAQEQFF
-,TRBV29-1,12,-,TRBJ2-5,TGCAGCGTCGTGGTGGGTGCAGGGACCCAGTACTTC,CSVVVGAGTQYF
TRBD1,TRBV5-1,13,-,TRBJ2-1,TGCGCCAGCAGCTGGTACAGGGGAAATGAGCAGTTCTTC,CASSWYRGNEQFF
TRBD1,TRBV9,16,-,TRBJ2-3,TGTGCCAGCAGCGTACTTCCGACAGGGGGAGGTGATACGCAGTATTTT,CASSVLPTGGGDTQYF
-,TRBV12-3/TRBV12-4,13,-,TRBJ1-2,TGTGCCAGCAGTTTGGGATACCTCTATGGCTACACCTTC,CASSLGYLYGYTF
-,TRBV20-1,12,-,TRBJ2-3,TGCAGTGCTAGGGGGACCGGGGATACGCAGTATTTT,CSARGTGDTQYF
-,TRBV14,16,-,TRBJ2-5,TGTGCCAGCAGCCAGGCCGTTGCTGCACTCCAAGAGACCCAGTACTTC,CASSQAVAALQETQYF
TRBD1,TRBV12-3/TRBV12-4,15,-,TRBJ2-7,TGTGCCAGCAGCCAAGGTAACAGGGGAACTCGGGAGCAGTACTTC,CASSQGNRGTREQYF
TRBD1,TRBV5-1,13,-,TRBJ1-2,TGCGCCAGCACAGGAGCCGGACAGGCGAGTTACACCTTC,CASTGAGQASYTF
TRBD1,TRBV25-1,16,-,TRBJ1-5,TGTGCCAGCACCAAGCAGCGACAGGGCTTGGGTCAGCCCCAGCATTTT,CASTKQRQGLGQPQHF
TRBD2,TRBV18,14,-,TRBJ2-3,TGTGCCAGCTCACCAGGCAGCGGGGGCGATACGCAGTATTTT,CASSPGSGGDTQYF
-,TRBV20-1,14,-,TRBJ2-5,TGCAGTGCTGGGGGGCTGCGGCCGGGGGAGACCCAGTACTTC,CSAGGLRPGETQYF
-,TRBV2,15,-,TRBJ1-5,TGTGCCAGCAGTGTTTATCGACAGGGCAATCAGCCCCAGCATTTT,CASSVYRQGNQPQHF
-,TRBV5-1,15,-,TRBJ2-5,TGCGCCAGCAGCCTTGCCGGCTTAGTGGGCGAGACCCAGTACTTC,CASSLAGLVGETQYF
-,TRBV28,13,-,TRBJ2-5,TGTGCCAGCAGTTCCCATAGGTTGGAGACCCAGTACTTC,CASSSHRLETQYF
-,TRBV10-3,14,-,TRBJ2-5,TGTGCCATCAGTGATGGGGGGACCGGGGAGACCCAGTACTTC,CAISDGGTGETQYF
-,TRBV11-2,13,few,TRBJ2-3,TGTGCCAGCAGCCCCCTAGTGGCACATACGCAGTATTTT,CASSPLVAHTQYF
-,TRBV3-1,14,-,TRBJ2-7,TGTGCCAGCAGCCCCACCGGGACGAGCTACGAGCAGTACTTC,CASSPTGTSYEQYF
-,TRBV20-1,15,once,TRBJ2-7,TGCAGTGCTAGGGGAGCGGCCCAGGCGGTGTACGAGCAGTACTTC,CSARGAAQAVYEQYF
TRBD2,TRBV5-1,16,-,TRBJ2-3,TGCGCCAGCAGCCCCGGGACTAGCGGGACCACAGATACGCAGTATTTT,CASSPGTSGTTDTQYF
-,TRBV29-1,12,once,TRBJ2-7,TGCAGCGTTGGCTGGGACCCAGGAGAGCAGTACTTC,CSVGWDPGEQYF
-,TRBV20-1,14,-,TRBJ1-2,TGCAGTGCTAGAGATGGGGGACACGTCTATGGCTACACCTTC,CSARDGGHVYGYTF
TRBD1,TRBV15,16,-,TRBJ1-5,TGTGCCACCAGCAAAGAACAGGGGGCTAGCAATCAGCCCCAGCATTTT,CATSKEQGASNQPQHF
-,TRBV5-1,14,-,TRBJ2-3,TGCGCCAGCAGCTTGGCTCAGCGCACAGATACGCAGTATTTT,CASSLAQRTDTQYF
-,TRBV20-1,12,-,TRBJ1-5,TGCAGTGCCATAGATGGGTTGCAGCCCCAGCATTTT,CSAIDGLQPQHF
-,TRBV9,16,-,TRBJ2-1,TGTGCCAGCAGCGTCCTGGGGAAAGCGGCGTACAATGAGCAGTTCTTC,CASSVLGKAAYNEQFF
-,TRBV13,15,-,TRBJ1-1,TGTGCCAGCATTCGCGAAGACACAGTGAACACTGAAGCTTTCTTT,CASIREDTVNTEAFF